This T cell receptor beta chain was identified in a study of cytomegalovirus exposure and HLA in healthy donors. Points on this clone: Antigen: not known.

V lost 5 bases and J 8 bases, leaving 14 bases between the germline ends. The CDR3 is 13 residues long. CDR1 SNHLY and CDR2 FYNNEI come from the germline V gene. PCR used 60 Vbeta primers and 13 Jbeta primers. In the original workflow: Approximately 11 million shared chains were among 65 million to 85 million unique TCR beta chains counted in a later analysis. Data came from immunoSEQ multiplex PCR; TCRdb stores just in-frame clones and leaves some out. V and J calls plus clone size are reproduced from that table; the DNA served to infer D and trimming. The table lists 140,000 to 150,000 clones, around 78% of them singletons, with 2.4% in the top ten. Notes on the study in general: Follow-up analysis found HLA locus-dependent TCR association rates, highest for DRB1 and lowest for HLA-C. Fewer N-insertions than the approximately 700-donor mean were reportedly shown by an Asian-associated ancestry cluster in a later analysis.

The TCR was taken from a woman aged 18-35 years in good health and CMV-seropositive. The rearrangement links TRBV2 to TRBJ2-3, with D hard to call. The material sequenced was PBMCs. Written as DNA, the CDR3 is TGTGCCAGCAGTCCCCAAAACGGAGTTACGCAGTATTTT. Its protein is CASSPQNGVTQYF.